One and the same sample provided the 21 T cell receptor beta chains below, sequenced in a study of control samples from healthy donors and cancer patients. The repertoire was sequenced with immunoSEQ multiplex PCR; TCRdb's copy has only in-frame clones and lacks some. The sample includes about 410,000 clones, around nine tenths of them seen just once. Sequenced: PBMCs. These receptors were obtained from a man in his forties or fifties with head and neck cancer.

This clone appeared a few times. The CDR3 region is CASSRSSDNTEAFF. CDR3 coding DNA: TGTGCCAGCAGCAGATCTTCGGATAACACTGAAGCTTTCTTT. The V and J genes are TRBV7-9 and TRBJ1-1; D unresolved. The CDR3 consists of 14 residues. Germline CDR1 SEHNR, CDR2 FQNEAQ (reference sequence). V lost 5 bases and J 2 bases, leaving 12 bases between the germline ends.

J is TRBJ1-2 and V is TRBV7-9; 7 nucleotides match TRBD1. The CDR3 extends over 15 amino acids. Per the germline V gene, CDR1 is SEHNR and CDR2 is FQNEAQ (reference sequence). The J segment lost 0 bases and the V segment lost 5 bases, leaving 6 bases of the junction unmatched. CDR3 bases: TGTGCCAGCAGCCCCTGGGACAGAACTAACTATGGCTACACCTTC. It specifies CASSPWDRTNYGYTF.

This chain connects TRBV5-8 to TRBJ2-3; the D is unclear. The CDR3 extends over 10 amino acids. The V end was cut by 4 bases, the J end by 10 bases, with 7 bases between. Germline V gives CDR1 SGHTS, CDR2 YDEGEE. The CDR3 bases are TGTGCCAGCAGCCCGGGCTCGCAGTATTTT. It codes for CASSPGSQYF.

This clone was counted once. The chain recombines TRBV5-4 with TRBJ2-5; perhaps TRBD1 as D (6 bases). V was cut by 4 bases and J by 2 bases, with 9 bases left in between. Germline V gives CDR1 SGHNT, CDR2 YYREEE (reference sequence). The CDR3 sequence is 13 residues long. The CDR3 sequence is CASSDDRQETQYF. DNA of the CDR3: TGTGCCAGCAGCGACGACAGGCAAGAGACCCAGTACTTC.

V and J are TRBV19 and TRBJ2-5; D possibly corresponds to TRBD1 (8 bases). CDR3 length: 12 residues. Germline V gene sequence: CDR1 LNHDA, CDR2 SQIVND (reference sequence). V lost 10 bases and J lost 4, with 13 bases in between. The CDR3 here is CATTGGGETQYF. The CDR3 DNA follows: TGTGCCACTACAGGGGGGGGAGAGACCCAGTACTTC.

The gene calls are TRBV4-1 and TRBJ2-3; TRBD2 aligns across 12 bases. Germline CDR1 reads MGHRA; CDR2 reads YSYEKL. J lost 2 bases, V lost 3 bases, and 3 bases had no gene match. CDR3 length: 16 amino acids. The CDR3 DNA follows: TGCGCCAGCAGCCAGGGACTAGCGGGCGCCACAGATACGCAGTATTTT. This codes for CASSQGLAGATDTQYF.

This chain links TRBV6-5 with TRBJ2-1; 10 bases fit TRBD2. Germline CDR1 reads MNHEY; CDR2 reads SVGAGI. V was clipped by 6 bases and J by 8 bases; unmatched bases: 7. The CDR3 contains 14 residues. CDR3 DNA sequence: TGTGCCAGCAGCAAGCGGGGGGGCGCCGATGAGCAGTTCTTC. Translating gives CASSKRGGADEQFF.

A few counts support this clone. The chain joins TRBV7-9 to TRBJ2-1; TRBD1 is a possible D gene (6 bases). Trimming cost V 11 bases and J 7 bases, with 24 bases left between them. The CDR3 has 15 amino acids. Germline CDR1 reads SEHNR; CDR2 reads FQNEAQ (reference sequence). The CDR3 protein is CALREWEPQGNEQFF. As DNA, the CDR3 is TGTGCCCTCCGCGAGTGGGAGCCCCAGGGGAATGAGCAGTTCTTC. Complete variable domain (other parts from reference TRBV7-9 and TRBJ2-1): DTGVSQNPRHKITKRGQNVTFRCDPISEHNRLYWYRQTLGQGPEFLTYFQNEAQLEKSRLLSDRFSAERPKGSFSTLEIQRTEQGDSAMYLCALREWEPQGNEQFFGPGTRLTVL.

The CDR3 sequence: CASSSAGGTGLPQHF. DNA for the CDR3: TGTGCCAGCAGCTCGGCTGGGGGGACAGGTCTACCCCAGCATTTT. The genes are TRBV7-2 and TRBJ1-5; 8 bases fit TRBD1. Germline V gene data show CDR1 as SGHTA and CDR2 as FQGNSA. J gave up 10 bases and V 4 bases, and 12 bases lay outside the gene matches. The CDR3 loop spans 15 amino acids.

There are a few counts of this clone. The chain combines TRBV5-4 with TRBJ1-2; 8 bases agree with TRBD1. V shed 2 bases, J shed 5 bases, and the junction held 8 bases outside the gene matches. The CDR3 covers 15 residues. CDR1 is SGHNT, CDR2 YYREEE, per germline (reference sequence). As DNA, the CDR3 is TGTGCCAGCAGCTTACCACAGGGGGACGGGTATGGCTACACCTTC. Translated: CASSLPQGDGYGYTF.

The genes are TRBV6-5 and TRBJ1-1; TRBD1 agrees at 11 bases. The CDR3 extends over 14 amino acids. V gave up 6 bases and J gave up 10 bases; unmatched junction bases: 10. Germline V gene data show CDR1 as MNHEY and CDR2 as SVGAGI. Written as DNA, the CDR3 is TGTGCCAGCAGATTAGGACAGGGGGCGCTGGGAGCTTTCTTT. The encoded protein is CASRLGQGALGAFF.

The gene calls are TRBV18 and TRBJ2-7, with 9 bases fitting TRBD1. Germline V gene data show CDR1 as KGHSH and CDR2 as LQKENI. V lost 1 base, J lost 5 bases, and 6 bases stayed unmatched. CDR3 length: 15 amino acids. CDR3: CASSPQKQGANEQYF. The CDR3 DNA is TGTGCCAGCTCACCACAGAAACAGGGGGCAAACGAGCAGTACTTC.

The CDR3, as DNA: TGTGCCAGCAGCGTGACAGGCACTTACTCCTACGAGCAGTACTTC. It is translated as CASSVTGTYSYEQYF. The J gene is TRBJ2-7, the V gene TRBV7-8, with a tentative D call TRBD1 (6 bases). This CDR3 has 15 residues. The germline V gene encodes CDR1 SGHVS and CDR2 FQNEAQ. V was shortened by 5 bases and J by 0 bases, with 14 bases between the two germline ends. The full variable domain, in which reference TRBV7-8 and TRBJ2-7 provide the parts outside the CDR3, is GAGVSQSPRYKVAKRGQDVALRCDPISGHVSLFWYQQALGQGPEFLTYFQNEAQLDKSGLPSDRFFAERPEGSVSTLKIQRTQQEDSAVYLCASSVTGTYSYEQYFGPGTRLTVT.

The chain carries TRBV14 and TRBJ2-7; TRBD1 agrees at 8 bases. The CDR3 is 21 residues long. Germline V lookup: CDR1 SGHDN, CDR2 FVKESK. V dropped 1 base and J dropped 0; count of bases not matched to a gene: 20. The CDR3 sequence is CASSQGLDRVSPPPHSYEQYF. CDR3 nucleotides: TGTGCCAGCAGCCAAGGATTGGACAGGGTCAGTCCTCCTCCCCACTCCTACGAGCAGTACTTC.

The CDR3 nucleotides are TGTGCCAGCAGTCCCGGTGCGGCCGGGAACACTGAAGCTTTCTTT. This gives the protein CASSPGAAGNTEAFF. The chain has TRBV6-5 and TRBJ1-1, with D hard to call. Deletions cut 5 bases from V and 1 base from J, with 14 bases between. This CDR3 region has 15 residues. Germline V CDR1 and CDR2: MNHEY, SVGAGI.

The chain recombines TRBV11-2 with TRBJ2-7; no firm D call. This CDR3 region has 14 residues. The germline gives CDR1 SGHAT, CDR2 FQNNGV. The V gene lost 3 bases and the J gene lost 0 bases, with 9 bases spanning the gap. The CDR3 DNA is TGTGCCAGCAGCTTTGCCACGAGCTCCTACGAGCAGTACTTC. Translated: CASSFATSSYEQYF.

This clone was picked up a small number of times. The chain links TRBV28 to TRBJ1-2; D is unresolved. The CDR3 covers 14 residues. V was shortened by 3 bases and J by 5 bases, with 13 bases between the two germline ends. Germline V lookup: CDR1 MDHEN, CDR2 SYDVKM. This chain's CDR3 is CASSFGRTFYGYTF. CDR3 sequence (DNA): TGTGCCAGCAGTTTTGGACGGACTTTTTATGGCTACACCTTC.

The V call is TRBV6-5, the J call TRBJ2-2; D is uncertain. From germline, CDR1 is MNHEY and CDR2 SVGAGI. The CDR3 contains 13 residues. Between the trimmed V and J ends, which lost 0 bases and 6 bases, there was a span of 5 bases. CDR3 DNA sequence: TGTGCCAGCAGTTACTCATTAGCCGGGGAGCTGTTTTTT. This gives the protein CASSYSLAGELFF.

The CDR3 loop is CASRAQGAGLYEQYF. The CDR3 DNA reads as TGTGCCAGCAGAGCCCAGGGGGCTGGTCTCTACGAGCAGTACTTC. This sequence joins TRBV6-5 and TRBJ2-7; 8 bases align to TRBD1. Germline trimming cut 6 bases from V and 3 bases from J; bases unmatched to any gene: 10. CDR1 and CDR2 from the germline V gene are MNHEY and SVGAGI. The CDR3 is 15 amino acids.

The chain recombines TRBV4-3 with TRBJ2-2; 7 bases fit TRBD1. Germline V gene data show CDR1 as LGHNA and CDR2 as YSLEER. The CDR3 spans 17 residues. The V segment lost 0 bases and the J segment 5 bases; nucleotides outside the gene matches: 9. This chain's CDR3 is CASSQESEGAWTGELFF. CDR3 DNA sequence: TGCGCCAGCAGCCAAGAATCAGAGGGGGCGTGGACCGGGGAGCTGTTTTTT.

This clone appeared once. This sequence joins TRBV3-1 (or the pseudogene TRBV3-2) and TRBJ2-7, with D possibly TRBD2 on 6 matching bases. V was shortened by 1 base and J by 5 bases, with 15 bases between the two germline ends. The V gene's germline CDR1 is LGHDT and CDR2 YNNKEL (reference sequence). The CDR3 has 15 residues. The CDR3 DNA follows: TGTGCCAGCAGCCAAGTCTTCGGGAGCTTCAACGAGCAGTACTTC. This gives the protein CASSQVFGSFNEQYF.